The present T cell receptor beta chain was sequenced within a study of CXCR4 blockade with PD-1 therapy in pancreatic cancer. This CDR3 has 12 residues. From germline, CDR1 is MGHDK and CDR2 SYGVNS. V was trimmed by 0 bases and J by 4 bases, leaving 0 bases between them. Clones were sequenced by immunoSEQ multiplex PCR, and TCRdb holds only the in-frame ones, with some missing. This sample has around 2,000 clones; around 55% occur once, and the top ten carry approximately 33%. Regarding the study as a whole: Tumor clonality averaged roughly 0.15 versus 0.05 in healthy blood, not predicting survival. More frequent amino acid clones had more nucleotide rearrangements, suggesting convergent selection.

Worth noting for this clone: Its antigen is currently unknown.

This receptor was taken from a human donor with pancreatic ductal adenocarcinoma. Sequencing was performed on tumor tissue. The chain employs TRBV25-1 and TRBJ2-2, with D unclear. The CDR3 nucleotides are TGTGCCAGCAGTGAATACACCGGGGAGCTGTTTTTT. Amino acids: CASSEYTGELFF.